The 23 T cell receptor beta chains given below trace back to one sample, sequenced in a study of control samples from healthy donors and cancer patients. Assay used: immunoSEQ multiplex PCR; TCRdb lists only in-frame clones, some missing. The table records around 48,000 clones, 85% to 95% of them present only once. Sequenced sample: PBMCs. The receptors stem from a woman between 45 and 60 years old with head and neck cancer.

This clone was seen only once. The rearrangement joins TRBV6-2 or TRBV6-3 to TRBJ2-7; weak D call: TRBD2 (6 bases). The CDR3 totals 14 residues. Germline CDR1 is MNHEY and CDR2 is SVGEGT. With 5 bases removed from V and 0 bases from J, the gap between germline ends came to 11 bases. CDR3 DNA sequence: TGTGCCAGCAGTCCGTACGGGGGCTCCTACGAGCAGTACTTC. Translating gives CASSPYGGSYEQYF.

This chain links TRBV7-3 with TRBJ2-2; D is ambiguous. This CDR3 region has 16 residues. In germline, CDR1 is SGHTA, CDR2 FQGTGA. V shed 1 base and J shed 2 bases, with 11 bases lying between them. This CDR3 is CASSLSPTGNTGELFF. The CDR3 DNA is TGTGCCAGCAGCTTAAGCCCAACTGGCAACACCGGGGAGCTGTTTTTT.

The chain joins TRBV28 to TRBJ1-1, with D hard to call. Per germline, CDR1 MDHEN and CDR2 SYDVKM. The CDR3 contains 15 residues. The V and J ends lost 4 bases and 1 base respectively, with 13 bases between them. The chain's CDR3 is CASSSRHLKNTEAFF. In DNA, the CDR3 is TGTGCCAGCAGTTCCAGACACCTAAAGAACACTGAAGCTTTCTTT. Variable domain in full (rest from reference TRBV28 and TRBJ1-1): DVKVTQSSRYLVKRTGEKVFLECVQDMDHENMFWYRQDPGLGLRLIYFSYDVKMKEKGDIPEGYSVSREKKERFSLILESASTNQTSMYLCASSSRHLKNTEAFFGQGTRLTVV.

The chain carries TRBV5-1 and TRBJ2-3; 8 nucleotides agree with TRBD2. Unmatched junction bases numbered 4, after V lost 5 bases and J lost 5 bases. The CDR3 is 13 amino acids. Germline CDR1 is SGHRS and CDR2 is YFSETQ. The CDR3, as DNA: TGCGCCAGCAGTAGACGGGAGGGAGATACGCAGTATTTT. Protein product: CASSRREGDTQYF.

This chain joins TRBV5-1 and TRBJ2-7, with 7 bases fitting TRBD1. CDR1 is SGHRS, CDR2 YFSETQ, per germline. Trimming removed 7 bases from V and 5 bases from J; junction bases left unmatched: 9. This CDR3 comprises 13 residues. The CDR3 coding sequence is TGCGCCAGCGCTAGACAGGGTCTGGACGAGCAGTACTTC. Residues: CASARQGLDEQYF.

CDR3 sequence: CASSILGTGPYGYTF. Written as DNA, the CDR3 is TGTGCCAGTAGTATTCTGGGGACAGGTCCCTATGGCTACACCTTC. The gene calls are TRBV19 and TRBJ1-2; 8 bases line up with TRBD1. The CDR3 sequence is 15 residues long. CDR1 is LNHDA, CDR2 SQIVND, per germline (reference sequence). J gave up 4 bases and V 3 bases, and 7 bases lay outside the gene matches. Full variable domain (rest looked up from reference TRBV19 and TRBJ1-2): DGGITQSPKYLFRKEGQNVTLSCEQNLNHDAMYWYRQDPGQGLRLIYYSQIVNDFQKGDIAEGYSVSREKKESFPLTVTSAQKNPTAFYLCASSILGTGPYGYTFGSGTRLTVV.

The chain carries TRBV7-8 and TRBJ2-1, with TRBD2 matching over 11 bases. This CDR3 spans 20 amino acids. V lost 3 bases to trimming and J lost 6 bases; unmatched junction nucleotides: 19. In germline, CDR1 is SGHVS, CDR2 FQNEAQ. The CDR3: CASSLREIDLGLAGGNEQFF. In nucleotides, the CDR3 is TGTGCCAGCAGCTTGAGGGAAATTGACTTAGGACTAGCGGGTGGCAATGAGCAGTTCTTC.

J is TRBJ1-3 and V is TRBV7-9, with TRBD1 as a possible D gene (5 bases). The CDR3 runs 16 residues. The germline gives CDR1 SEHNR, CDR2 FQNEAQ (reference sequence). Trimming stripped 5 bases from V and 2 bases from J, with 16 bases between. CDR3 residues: CASSPGGGDTGNTIYF. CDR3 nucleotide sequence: TGTGCCAGCAGCCCCGGTGGAGGGGATACTGGAAACACCATATATTTT.

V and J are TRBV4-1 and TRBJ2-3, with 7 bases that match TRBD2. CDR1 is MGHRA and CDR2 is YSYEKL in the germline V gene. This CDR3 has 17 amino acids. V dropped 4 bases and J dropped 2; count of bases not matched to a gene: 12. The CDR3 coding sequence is TGCGCCAGCAGCCTAGGAGGAGCGGGGTCCCTCACAGATACGCAGTATTTT. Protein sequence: CASSLGGAGSLTDTQYF.

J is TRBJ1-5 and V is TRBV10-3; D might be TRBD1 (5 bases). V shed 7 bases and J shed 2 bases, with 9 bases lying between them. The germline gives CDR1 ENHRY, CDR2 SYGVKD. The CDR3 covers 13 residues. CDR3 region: CAITRDGNQPQHF. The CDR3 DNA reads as TGTGCCATCACCCGGGACGGCAATCAGCCCCAGCATTTT.

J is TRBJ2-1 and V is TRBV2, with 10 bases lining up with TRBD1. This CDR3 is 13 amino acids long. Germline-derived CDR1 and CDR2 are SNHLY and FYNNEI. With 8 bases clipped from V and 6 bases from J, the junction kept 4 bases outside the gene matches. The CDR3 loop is CASGRTGGNEQFF. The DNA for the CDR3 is TGTGCCAGCGGACGGACAGGGGGCAATGAGCAGTTCTTC.

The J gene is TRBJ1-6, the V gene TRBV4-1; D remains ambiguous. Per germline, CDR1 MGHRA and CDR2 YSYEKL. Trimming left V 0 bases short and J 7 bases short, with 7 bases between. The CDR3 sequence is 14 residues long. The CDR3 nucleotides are TGCGCCAGCAGCCAAGAGAACAGCAATTCACCCCTCCACTTT. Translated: CASSQENSNSPLHF.

CDR3: CASSLSGNTEAFF. CDR3 coding DNA: TGTGCCAGCAGCCTCTCGGGGAACACTGAAGCTTTCTTT. The chain employs TRBV25-1 and TRBJ1-1; no firm D call. The CDR3 spans 13 residues. V lost 6 bases, J lost 1 base, and 9 bases lay in between. CDR1 is MGHDK and CDR2 is SYGVNS in the germline V gene.

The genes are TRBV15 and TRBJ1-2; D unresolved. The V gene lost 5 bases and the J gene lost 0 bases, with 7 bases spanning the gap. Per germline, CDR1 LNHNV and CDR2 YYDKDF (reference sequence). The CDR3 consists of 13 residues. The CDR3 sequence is CATSGGPNYGYTF. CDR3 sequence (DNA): TGTGCCACCAGCGGCGGACCTAACTATGGCTACACCTTC.

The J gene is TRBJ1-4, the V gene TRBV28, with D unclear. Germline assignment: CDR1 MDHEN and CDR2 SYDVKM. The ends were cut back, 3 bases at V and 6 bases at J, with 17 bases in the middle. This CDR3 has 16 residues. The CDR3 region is CASSLYGVGGHEKLFF. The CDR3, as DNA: TGTGCCAGCAGTTTGTATGGGGTTGGAGGACATGAAAAACTGTTTTTT.

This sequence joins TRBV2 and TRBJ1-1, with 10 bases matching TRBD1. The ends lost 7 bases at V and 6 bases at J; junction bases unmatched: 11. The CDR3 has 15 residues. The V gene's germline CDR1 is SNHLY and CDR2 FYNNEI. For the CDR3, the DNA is TGTGCCAGCACTGGGGACAGGGGATCTAGGGCTGAAGCTTTCTTT. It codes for CASTGDRGSRAEAFF.

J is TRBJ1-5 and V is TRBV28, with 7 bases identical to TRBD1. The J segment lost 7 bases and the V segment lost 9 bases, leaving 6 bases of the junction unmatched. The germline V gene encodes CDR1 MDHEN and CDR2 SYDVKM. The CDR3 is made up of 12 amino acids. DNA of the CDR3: TGTGCCAGTCACAGGGGCGGGCAGCCCCAGCATTTT. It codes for CASHRGGQPQHF.

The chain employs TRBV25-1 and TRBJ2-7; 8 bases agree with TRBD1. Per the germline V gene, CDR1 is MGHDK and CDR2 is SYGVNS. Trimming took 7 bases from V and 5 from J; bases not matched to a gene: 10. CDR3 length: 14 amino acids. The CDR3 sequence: CASTSSRGHDEQYF. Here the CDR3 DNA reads TGTGCCAGCACTTCGAGCAGGGGGCACGACGAGCAGTACTTC.

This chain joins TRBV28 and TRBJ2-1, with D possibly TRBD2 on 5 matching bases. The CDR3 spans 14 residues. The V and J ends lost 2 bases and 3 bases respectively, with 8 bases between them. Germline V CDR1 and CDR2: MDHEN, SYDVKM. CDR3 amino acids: CASSLERFYNEQFF. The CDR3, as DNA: TGTGCCAGCAGTTTAGAGCGGTTCTACAATGAGCAGTTCTTC.

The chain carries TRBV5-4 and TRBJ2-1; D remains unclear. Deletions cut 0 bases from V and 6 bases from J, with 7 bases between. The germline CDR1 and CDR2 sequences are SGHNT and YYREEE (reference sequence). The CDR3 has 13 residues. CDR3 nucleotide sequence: TGTGCCAGCAGCTTGGCCCAGAGCAATGAGCAGTTCTTC. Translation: CASSLAQSNEQFF. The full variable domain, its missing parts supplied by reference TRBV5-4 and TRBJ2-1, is ETGVTQSPTHLIKTRGQQVTLRCSSQSGHNTVSWYQQALGQGPQFIFQYYREEENGRGNFPPRFSGLQFPNYSSELNVNALELDDSALYLCASSLAQSNEQFFGPGTRLTVL.

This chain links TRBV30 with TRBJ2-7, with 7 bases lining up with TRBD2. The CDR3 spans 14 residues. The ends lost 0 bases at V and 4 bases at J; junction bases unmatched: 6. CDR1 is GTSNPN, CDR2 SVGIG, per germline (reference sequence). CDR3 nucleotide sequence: TGTGCCTGGAGTGTACCCAGCGGGATATACGAGCAGTACTTC. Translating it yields CAWSVPSGIYEQYF.

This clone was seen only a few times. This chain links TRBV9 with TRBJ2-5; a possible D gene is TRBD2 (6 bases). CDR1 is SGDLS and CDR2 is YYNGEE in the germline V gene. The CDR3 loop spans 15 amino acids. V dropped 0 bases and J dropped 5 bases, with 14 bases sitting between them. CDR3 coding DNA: TGTGCCAGCAGCGTAGTGGGACTCCGAAGGGAGACCCAGTACTTC. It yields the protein CASSVVGLRRETQYF.

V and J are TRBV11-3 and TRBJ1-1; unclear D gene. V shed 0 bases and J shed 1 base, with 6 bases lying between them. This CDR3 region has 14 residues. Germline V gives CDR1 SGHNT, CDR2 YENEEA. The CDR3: CASSLDPGNTEAFF. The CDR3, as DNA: TGTGCCAGCAGCTTAGATCCCGGGAACACTGAAGCTTTCTTT.